The present T cell receptor beta chain was sequenced within a study of shared clonotypes between healthy human individuals. The study's findings and limits: Among the subsets, naive ones generally showed larger estimated richness than memory ones.

Remarks on this clone: Antigen specificity is unknown.

This CDR3 contains 14 residues. CDR1 is MDHEN, CDR2 SYDVKM, per germline. V was pared by 6 bases and J by 5 bases, with 4 bases of the junction left unmatched. The naive CD8 population came from CD45RO-negative cells selected for CCR7, without terminally differentiated effector memory CD45RA+ cells. The table came from immunoSEQ multiplex PCR; TCRdb's copy has only in-frame clones and leaves some out. This table has over 2,000,000 clones, 85% to 95% appearing once. The clonotype comes from a man younger than 30 in good health. Some clones in this sample may be carry-over from other donors' samples. Sequenced input: naive CD8+ T cells from PBMCs. The chain has TRBV28 and TRBJ2-3; TRBD2 matches 11 bases. Here the CDR3 reads CASSNGLAGDTQYF. CDR3 nucleotides: TGTGCCAGCAGCAACGGACTAGCGGGAGATACGCAGTATTTT.